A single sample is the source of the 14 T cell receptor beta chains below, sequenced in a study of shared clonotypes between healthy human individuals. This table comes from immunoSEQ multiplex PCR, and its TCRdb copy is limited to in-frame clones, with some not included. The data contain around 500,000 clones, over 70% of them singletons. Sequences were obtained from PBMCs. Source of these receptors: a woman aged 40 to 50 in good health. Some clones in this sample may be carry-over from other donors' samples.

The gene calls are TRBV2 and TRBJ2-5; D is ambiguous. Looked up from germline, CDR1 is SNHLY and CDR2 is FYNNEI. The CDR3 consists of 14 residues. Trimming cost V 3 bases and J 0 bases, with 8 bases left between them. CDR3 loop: CASSDGRYQETQYF. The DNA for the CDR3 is TGTGCCAGCAGTGACGGCCGGTACCAAGAGACCCAGTACTTC.

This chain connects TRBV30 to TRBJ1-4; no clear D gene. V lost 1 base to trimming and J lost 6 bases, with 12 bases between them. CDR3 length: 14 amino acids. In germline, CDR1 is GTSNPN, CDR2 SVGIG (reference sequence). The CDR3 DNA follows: TGTGCCTGGAGTGCAAGGTGGGCTGATGAAAAACTGTTTTTT. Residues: CAWSARWADEKLFF.

The CDR3 DNA is TGTGCCAGCAGCTTGGAAGGGAAGGCAAACACCATATATTTT. It encodes CASSLEGKANTIYF. The J gene is TRBJ1-3, the V gene TRBV11-2, with unresolved D. There are 14 residues in the CDR3. The germline V gene encodes CDR1 SGHAT and CDR2 FQNNGV. With 3 bases removed from V and 6 bases from J, the gap between germline ends came to 12 bases.

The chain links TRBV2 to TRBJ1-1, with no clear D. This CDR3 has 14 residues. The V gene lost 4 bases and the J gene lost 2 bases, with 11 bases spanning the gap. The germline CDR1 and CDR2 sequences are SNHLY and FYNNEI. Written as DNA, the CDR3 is TGTGCCAGCAGTGCCCAGCTTTTCAACACTGAAGCTTTCTTT. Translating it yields CASSAQLFNTEAFF.

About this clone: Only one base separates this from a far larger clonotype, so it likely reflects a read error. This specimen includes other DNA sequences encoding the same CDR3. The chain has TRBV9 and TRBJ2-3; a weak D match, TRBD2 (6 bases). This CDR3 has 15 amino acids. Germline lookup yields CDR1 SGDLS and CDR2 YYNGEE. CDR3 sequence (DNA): TGTGCCAGCAGCGTAGTTGCGGGAATAACAGATACTCAGTATTTT. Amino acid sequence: CASSVVAGITDTQYF.

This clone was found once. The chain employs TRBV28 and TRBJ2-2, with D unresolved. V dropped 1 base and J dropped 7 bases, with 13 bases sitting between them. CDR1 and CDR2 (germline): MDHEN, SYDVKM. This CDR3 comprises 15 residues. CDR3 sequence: CASSLFAGFFGELFF. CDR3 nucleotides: TGTGCCAGCAGTTTATTTGCCGGATTTTTCGGGGAGCTGTTTTTT.

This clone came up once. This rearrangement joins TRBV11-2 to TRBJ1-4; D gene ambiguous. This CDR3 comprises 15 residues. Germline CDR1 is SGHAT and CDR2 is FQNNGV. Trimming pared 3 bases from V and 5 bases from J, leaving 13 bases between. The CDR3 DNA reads TGTGCCAGCAGCTTCCTCCCCGGCCTAAATGAAAAACTGTTTTTT. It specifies CASSFLPGLNEKLFF.

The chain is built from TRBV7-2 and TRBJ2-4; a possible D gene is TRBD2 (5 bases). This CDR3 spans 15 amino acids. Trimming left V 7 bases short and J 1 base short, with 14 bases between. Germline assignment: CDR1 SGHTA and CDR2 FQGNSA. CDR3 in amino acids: CASTPVGSAKNIQYF. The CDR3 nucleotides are TGTGCCAGCACCCCCGTTGGGAGTGCCAAAAACATTCAGTACTTC.

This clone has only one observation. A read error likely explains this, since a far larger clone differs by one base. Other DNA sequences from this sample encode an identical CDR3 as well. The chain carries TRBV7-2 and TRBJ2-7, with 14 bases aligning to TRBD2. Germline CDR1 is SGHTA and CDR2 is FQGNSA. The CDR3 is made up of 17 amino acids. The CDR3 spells CASSFSVGTSGSHEQYF. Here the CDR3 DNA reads TGTGCTAGCAGCTTTAGCGTTGGGACTAGCGGGAGCCACGAGCAGTACTTC.

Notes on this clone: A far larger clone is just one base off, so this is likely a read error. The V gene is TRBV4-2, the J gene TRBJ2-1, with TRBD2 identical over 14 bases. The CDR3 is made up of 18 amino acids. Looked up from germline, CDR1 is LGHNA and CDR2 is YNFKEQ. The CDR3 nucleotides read TGTGCCAGCAGCTACAGGACTAGCGGGAGGATAGGCTACAATGATCAGTTCTTC. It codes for CASSYRTSGRIGYNDQFF.

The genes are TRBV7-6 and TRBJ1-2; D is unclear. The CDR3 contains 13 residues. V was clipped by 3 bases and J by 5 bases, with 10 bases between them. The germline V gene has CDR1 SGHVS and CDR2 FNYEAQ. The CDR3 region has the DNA TGTGCCAGCAGCTTCTTAGGGCGATATGGCTACACCTTC. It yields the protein CASSFLGRYGYTF.

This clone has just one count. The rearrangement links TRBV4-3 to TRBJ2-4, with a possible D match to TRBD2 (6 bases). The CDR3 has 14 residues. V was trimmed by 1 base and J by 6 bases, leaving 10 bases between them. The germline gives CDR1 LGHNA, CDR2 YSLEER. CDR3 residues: CASSQAGAGNIQYF. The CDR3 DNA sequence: TGCGCCAGCAGCCAAGCGGGAGCAGGAAACATTCAGTACTTC.

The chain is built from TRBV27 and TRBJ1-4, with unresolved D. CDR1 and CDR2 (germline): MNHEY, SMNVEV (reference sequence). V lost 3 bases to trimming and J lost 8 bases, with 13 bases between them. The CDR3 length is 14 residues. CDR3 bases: TGTGCCAGCAGTTTTCAAGGGTTTGGGGAAAAACTGTTTTTT. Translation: CASSFQGFGEKLFF.

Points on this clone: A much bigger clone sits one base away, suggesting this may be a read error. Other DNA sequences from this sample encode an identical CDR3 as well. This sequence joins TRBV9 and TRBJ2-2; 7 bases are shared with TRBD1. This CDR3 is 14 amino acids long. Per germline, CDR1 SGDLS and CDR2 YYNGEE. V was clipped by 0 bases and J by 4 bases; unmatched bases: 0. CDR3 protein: CASSVEGATGELFF. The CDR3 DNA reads TGTGCCAGCAGCGTAGAGGGGGCCACCGGGGAGCTGTTTTTT. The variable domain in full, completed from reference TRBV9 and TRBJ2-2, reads DSGVTQTPKHLITATGQRVTLRCSPRSGDLSVYWYQQSLDQGLQFLIQYYNGEERAKGNILERFSAQQFPDLHSELNLSSLELGDSALYFCASSVEGATGELFFGEGSRLTVL.